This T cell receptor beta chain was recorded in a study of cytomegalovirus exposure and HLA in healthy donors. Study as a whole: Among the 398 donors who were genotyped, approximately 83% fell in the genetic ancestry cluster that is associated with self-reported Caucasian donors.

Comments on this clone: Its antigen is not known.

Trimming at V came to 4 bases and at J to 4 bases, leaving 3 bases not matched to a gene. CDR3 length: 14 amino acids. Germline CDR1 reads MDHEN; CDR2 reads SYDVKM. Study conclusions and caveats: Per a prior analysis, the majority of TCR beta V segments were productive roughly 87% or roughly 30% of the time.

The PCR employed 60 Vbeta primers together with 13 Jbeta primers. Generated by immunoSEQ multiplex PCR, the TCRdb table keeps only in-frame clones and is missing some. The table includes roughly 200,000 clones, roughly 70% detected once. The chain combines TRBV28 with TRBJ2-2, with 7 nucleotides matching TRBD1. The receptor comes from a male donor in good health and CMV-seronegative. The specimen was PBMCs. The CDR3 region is CASSSGQATGELFF. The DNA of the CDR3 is TGTGCCAGCAGTTCCGGACAGGCCACCGGGGAGCTGTTTTTT.